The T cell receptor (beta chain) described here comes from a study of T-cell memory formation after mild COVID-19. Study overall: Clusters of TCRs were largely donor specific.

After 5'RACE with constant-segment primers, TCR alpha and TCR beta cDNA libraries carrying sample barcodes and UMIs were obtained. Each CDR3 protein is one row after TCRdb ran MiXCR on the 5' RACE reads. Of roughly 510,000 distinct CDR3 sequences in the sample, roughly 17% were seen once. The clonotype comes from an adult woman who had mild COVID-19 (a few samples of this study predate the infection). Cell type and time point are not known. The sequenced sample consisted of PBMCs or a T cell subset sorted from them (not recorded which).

CDR3 bases: TGTGCCAGCAAATCTCTTTCCCCTGAGAACACTGAAGCTTTCTTT. Translating it yields CASKSLSPENTEAFF. The V gene is TRBV7-8, the J gene TRBJ1-1; no definite D call. This CDR3 spans 15 amino acids. The germline V gene has CDR1 SGHVS and CDR2 FQNEAQ. Trimming took off 7 bases at V and 1 base at J, with 16 bases between the two ends.